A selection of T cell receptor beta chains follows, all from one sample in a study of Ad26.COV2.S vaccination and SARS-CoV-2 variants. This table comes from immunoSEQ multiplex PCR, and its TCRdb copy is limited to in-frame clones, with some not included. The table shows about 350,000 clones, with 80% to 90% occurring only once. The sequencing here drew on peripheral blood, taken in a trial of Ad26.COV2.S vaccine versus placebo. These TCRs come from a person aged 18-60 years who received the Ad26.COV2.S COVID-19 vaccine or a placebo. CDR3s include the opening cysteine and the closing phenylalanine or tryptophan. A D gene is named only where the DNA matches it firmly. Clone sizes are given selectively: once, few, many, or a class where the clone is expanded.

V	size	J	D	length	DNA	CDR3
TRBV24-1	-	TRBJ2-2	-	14	TGTGCCACCAGTGATCACGGGGTCACCGGGGAGCTGTTTTTT	CATSDHGVTGELFF
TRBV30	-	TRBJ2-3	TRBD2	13	TGTGCCTGGAAAGGGACTAGTTTTGATACGCAGTATTTT	CAWKGTSFDTQYF
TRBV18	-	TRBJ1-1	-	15	TGTGCCAGCTCACCAGCGGCAGACATGAACACTGAAGCTTTCTTT	CASSPAADMNTEAFF
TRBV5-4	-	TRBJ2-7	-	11	TGTGCCAGCAGCTTGGAATACGAGCAGTACTTC	CASSLEYEQYF
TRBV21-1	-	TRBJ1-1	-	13	TGTGCCAGCAGCGCAACAGGGAATGCGGAAGCTTTCTTT	CASSATGNAEAFF
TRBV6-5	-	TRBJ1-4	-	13	TGTGCCAGCAGACGTCACAGGGATGAAAAACTGTTTTTT	CASRRHRDEKLFF
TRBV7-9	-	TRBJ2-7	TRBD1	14	TGTGCCAGCAGCAGCTACGCAGGGGGCTACGAGCAGTACTTC	CASSSYAGGYEQYF
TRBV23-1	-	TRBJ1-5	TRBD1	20	TGCGCCAGCAGTCAATCACCCATAACAGGGGGAGTTTGGAGCAATCAGCCCCAGCATTTT	CASSQSPITGGVWSNQPQHF
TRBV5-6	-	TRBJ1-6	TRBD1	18	TGTGCCAGCAGCTATCAAGGACAGGCGCACTCCTATAATTCACCCCTCCACTTT	CASSYQGQAHSYNSPLHF
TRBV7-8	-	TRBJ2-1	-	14	TGTGCCAGCAGCTTAGAGGCAGGGTCGAATGAGCAGTTCTTC	CASSLEAGSNEQFF
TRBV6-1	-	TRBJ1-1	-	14	TGTGCCAGCAGTGAATGGGGTAGGTACACTGAAGCTTTCTTT	CASSEWGRYTEAFF
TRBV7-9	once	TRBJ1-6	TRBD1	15	TGTGCCAGCAGCTTAGACAGGGGAAGGAATTCACCCCTCCACTTT	CASSLDRGRNSPLHF
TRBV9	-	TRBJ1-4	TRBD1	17	TGTGCCAGCAGCGAAAGACAGGGGACCGCAACTAATGAAAAACTGTTTTTT	CASSERQGTATNEKLFF
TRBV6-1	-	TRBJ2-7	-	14	TGTGCCAGCAGTGAAGTTGTCACCGACTACGAGCAGTACTTC	CASSEVVTDYEQYF
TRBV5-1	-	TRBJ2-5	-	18	TGCGCCAGCAGCTTGGTCCCCCCCGGGGGGCTATTTTCAGAGACCCAGTACTTC	CASSLVPPGGLFSETQYF
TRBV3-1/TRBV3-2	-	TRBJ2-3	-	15	TGTGCCAGCAGCCAAGACCCTCTTTCTGGGGCTACGCAGTATTTT	CASSQDPLSGATQYF
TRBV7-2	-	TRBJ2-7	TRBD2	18	TGTGCCAGCAGCTTCGGTATGGGTATGGGGACTAGCGGCAACGAGCAGTACTTC	CASSFGMGMGTSGNEQYF
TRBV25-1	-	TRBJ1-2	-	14	TGTGCCAGCAGTGAGACCGCCGGCTCCTATGGCTACACCTTC	CASSETAGSYGYTF
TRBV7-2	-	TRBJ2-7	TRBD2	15	TGTGCCAGCAGCTTAACGACTAGCGGGGACTACGAGCAGTACTTC	CASSLTTSGDYEQYF
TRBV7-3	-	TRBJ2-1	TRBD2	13	TGTGCCAGCAGTTCCAGCGGGGACAATGAGCAGTTCTTC	CASSSSGDNEQFF
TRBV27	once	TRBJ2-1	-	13	TGTGCCAGCAGTTTTCGAGGGAACAATGAGCAGTTCTTC	CASSFRGNNEQFF
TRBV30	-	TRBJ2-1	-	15	TGTGCCTGGAGTGTAGGGCAGGGGATCTACAATGAGCAGTTCTTC	CAWSVGQGIYNEQFF
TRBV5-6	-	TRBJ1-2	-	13	TGTGCCAGCAGCTTGAACCTATTTGGTGGCTACACCTTC	CASSLNLFGGYTF
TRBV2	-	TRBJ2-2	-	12	TGTGCCAGCAGCCTCGCGGTCGGGGAGCTGTTTTTT	CASSLAVGELFF
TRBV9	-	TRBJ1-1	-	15	TGTGCCAGCAGCGTAGCTAGGGGGGGGGACACTGAAGCTTTCTTT	CASSVARGGDTEAFF
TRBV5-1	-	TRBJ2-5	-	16	TGCGCCAGCAGCTTATCTGTGAATAGCGGACAAGAGACCCAGTACTTC	CASSLSVNSGQETQYF
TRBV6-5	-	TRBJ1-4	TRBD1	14	TGTGCCAGCAGCATAACAGGGGTCCGTGAAAAACTGTTTTTT	CASSITGVREKLFF
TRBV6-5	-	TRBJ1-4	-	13	TGTGCCAGCAGTCGGGCCCGGCGAGAAAAACTGTTTTTT	CASSRARREKLFF
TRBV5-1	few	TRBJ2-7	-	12	TGCGCCAGCAGCTCCCAGACCTACGAGCAGTACTTC	CASSSQTYEQYF
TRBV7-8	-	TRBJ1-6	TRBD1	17	TGTGCCAGCAGCCCTAGGGGACAGGGTATCTATAATTCACCCCTCCACTTT	CASSPRGQGIYNSPLHF
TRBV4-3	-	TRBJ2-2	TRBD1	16	TGCGCCAGCAGCCCTTTAGGACAGGGGAACACCGGGGAGCTGTTTTTT	CASSPLGQGNTGELFF
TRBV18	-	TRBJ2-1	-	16	TGTGCCAGCTCACCAACTGTCTCCCAGCTCTACAATGAGCAGTTCTTC	CASSPTVSQLYNEQFF
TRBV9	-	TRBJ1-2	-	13	TGTGCCAGCAGCGTAGGTTCTAGATATGGCTACACCTTC	CASSVGSRYGYTF
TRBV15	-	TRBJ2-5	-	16	TGTGCCACCAGCAGAGCTGGGCCAGGGCTACAAGAGACCCAGTACTTC	CATSRAGPGLQETQYF
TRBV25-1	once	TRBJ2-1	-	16	TGTGCCAGCAGTGCGGGTGCGGGACCCCGGAGTTATGAGCAGTTCTTC	CASSAGAGPRSYEQFF
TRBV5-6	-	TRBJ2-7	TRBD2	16	TGTGCCAGCACCCGGGAGGGACAAGGGGATGGGCTCGAGCAGTACTTC	CASTREGQGDGLEQYF
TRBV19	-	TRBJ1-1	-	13	TGTGCCAGTAGTAAAACAGGGTTCACTGAAGCTTTCTTT	CASSKTGFTEAFF
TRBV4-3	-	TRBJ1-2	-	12	TGCGCCAGCAGTAACTATAACTATGGCTACACCTTC	CASSNYNYGYTF
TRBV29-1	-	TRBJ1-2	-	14	TGCAGCGTTGAAGATTCGTTAGGGGACTATGGCTACACCTTC	CSVEDSLGDYGYTF
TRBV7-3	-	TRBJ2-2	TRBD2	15	TGTGCCAGCAGCCAGACTAGCGCCGACACCGGGGAGCTGTTTTTT	CASSQTSADTGELFF
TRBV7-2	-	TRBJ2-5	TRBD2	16	TGTGCCAGCAGCCCCGGGACTAGCGGGGGGCGTGAGACCCAGTACTTC	CASSPGTSGGRETQYF
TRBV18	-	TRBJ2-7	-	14	TGTGCCAGCTCACGTTCGACAGTTATCTACGAGCAGTACTTC	CASSRSTVIYEQYF
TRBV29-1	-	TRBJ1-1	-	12	TGCAGCGCCGGCTGGGCTGGCACTGAAGCTTTCTTT	CSAGWAGTEAFF
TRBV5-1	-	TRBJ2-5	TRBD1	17	TGCGCCAGCAGCTTGGGTCCTGGACAGGGGGGGATGAAGACCCAGTACTTC	CASSLGPGQGGMKTQYF
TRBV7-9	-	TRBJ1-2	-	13	TGTGCCAGCGGGGATTCCCGAAAGTATGGCTACACCTTC	CASGDSRKYGYTF